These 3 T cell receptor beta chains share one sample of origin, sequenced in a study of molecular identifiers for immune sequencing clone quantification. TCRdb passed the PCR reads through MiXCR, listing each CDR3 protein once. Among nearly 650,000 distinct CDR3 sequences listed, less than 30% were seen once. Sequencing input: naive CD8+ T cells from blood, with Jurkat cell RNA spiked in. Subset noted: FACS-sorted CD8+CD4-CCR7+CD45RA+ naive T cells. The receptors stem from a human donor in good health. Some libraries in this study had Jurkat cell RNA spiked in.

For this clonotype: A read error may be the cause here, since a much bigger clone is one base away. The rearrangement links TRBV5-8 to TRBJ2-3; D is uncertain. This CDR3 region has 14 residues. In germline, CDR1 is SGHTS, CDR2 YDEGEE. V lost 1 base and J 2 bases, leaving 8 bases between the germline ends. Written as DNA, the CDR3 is TGTGCCAGCAGCTTGCAGAAGTCCACAGATACGCAGTATTTT. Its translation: CASSLQKSTDTQYF.

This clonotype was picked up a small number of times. CDR3 in DNA: TGTGCCAGCAGCGTAGGGCTGAGCCAAGAGACCCAGTACTTC. Protein product: CASSVGLSQETQYF. V usage is TRBV9 and J usage is TRBJ2-5; D gene ambiguous. The germline V gene encodes CDR1 SGDLS and CDR2 YYNGEE. The CDR3 consists of 14 residues. The germline V and J ends were trimmed by 0 bases and 1 base, with 7 bases remaining between them. Full variable domain (missing parts from reference TRBV9 and TRBJ2-5): DSGVTQTPKHLITATGQRVTLRCSPRSGDLSVYWYQQSLDQGLQFLIQYYNGEERAKGNILERFSAQQFPDLHSELNLSSLELGDSALYFCASSVGLSQETQYFGPGTRLLVL.

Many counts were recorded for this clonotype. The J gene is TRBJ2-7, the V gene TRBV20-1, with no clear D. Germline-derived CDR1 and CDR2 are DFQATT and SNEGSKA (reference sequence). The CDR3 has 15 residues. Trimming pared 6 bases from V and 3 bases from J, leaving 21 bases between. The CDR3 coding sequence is TGCAGTGCCCGAATAGCCCCGCTTATGATCTACGAGCAGTACTTC. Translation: CSARIAPLMIYEQYF.